Presented here are 7 T cell receptor beta chains from one specimen sequenced in a study of blood T cells in healthy people across ages. Together with a sample-barcoded 5' primer, a J-beta primer mix was included in a second PCR lasting about 7 to 11 cycles. From the 5' RACE reads, TCRdb called clonotypes with MiXCR, one entry per CDR3 protein. This table holds roughly 500,000 distinct CDR3 sequences, 25% to 30% found once. The specimen was blood. These receptors all stem from a woman between 65 and 79 years old in good health.

The chain carries TRBV24-1 and TRBJ2-3, with 7 bases that match TRBD1. This CDR3 is 16 amino acids long. With 4 bases clipped from V and 1 base from J, the junction kept 7 bases outside the gene matches. From germline, CDR1 is KGHDR and CDR2 SFDVKD. The CDR3 nucleotides are TGTGCCACCAGTGACATGACAGGGTCTGGCACAGATACGCAGTATTTT. This translates into CATSDMTGSGTDTQYF.

The chain uses TRBV7-8 and TRBJ1-5, with 10 bases aligning to TRBD1. Germline V CDR1 and CDR2: SGHVS, FQNEAQ. V shed 3 bases, J shed 5 bases, and the junction held 7 bases outside the gene matches. The CDR3 runs to 16 residues. CDR3 nucleotide sequence: TGTGCCAGCAGCTTTGGGGGACAGGGGATGGATCAGCCCCAGCATTTT. Translating it yields CASSFGGQGMDQPQHF. Together with reference TRBV7-8 and TRBJ1-5, the CDR3 gives the full variable domain: GAGVSQSPRYKVAKRGQDVALRCDPISGHVSLFWYQQALGQGPEFLTYFQNEAQLDKSGLPSDRFFAERPEGSVSTLKIQRTQQEDSAVYLCASSFGGQGMDQPQHFGDGTRLSIL.

Comments on this clonotype: This may arise from a read error, as a much more abundant clone is one base away. The chain uses TRBV7-9 and TRBJ2-1, with TRBD1 identical over 9 bases. There are 18 residues in the CDR3. Germline-derived CDR1 and CDR2 are SEHNR and FQNEAQ (reference sequence). V shed 4 bases, J shed 5 bases, and the junction held 15 bases outside the gene matches. Here the CDR3 DNA reads TGTGCCAGCAGCTACCAACTGACCGGGACAGGGCGAAACAATGAGCAGTTCTTC. Encoded protein: CASSYQLTGTGRNNEQFF.

The chain links TRBV29-1 to TRBJ1-4; D gene ambiguous. V lost 0 bases and J lost 4, with 3 bases in between. The CDR3 contains 12 residues. Looked up from germline, CDR1 is SQVTM and CDR2 is ANQGSEA. CDR3 nucleotides: TGCAGCGTTGAAGACGGTAATGAAAAACTGTTTTTT. It is translated as CSVEDGNEKLFF.

The chain uses TRBV20-1 and TRBJ1-4, with TRBD1 identical over 9 bases. Per germline, CDR1 DFQATT and CDR2 SNEGSKA (reference sequence). The CDR3 loop spans 14 amino acids. Trimming cost V 6 bases and J 7 bases; bases outside gene matches: 9. In DNA, the CDR3 is TGCAGTGCGGGGGGAACAGGGGGCGGTGAAAAACTGTTTTTT. Encoded protein: CSAGGTGGGEKLFF.

This clonotype was recorded a few times. This chain uses TRBV7-2 with TRBJ2-1; 12 positions match TRBD2. Trimming took 4 bases from V and 4 from J; bases not matched to a gene: 2. Germline V lookup: CDR1 SGHTA, CDR2 FQGNSA. This CDR3 comprises 15 residues. CDR3 coding DNA: TGTGCCAGCAGCTATGGACTAGCGGGGTACAATGAGCAGTTCTTC. This codes for CASSYGLAGYNEQFF.

The DNA for the CDR3 is TGCAGTGCTAAACTAGCGGGGAGAAAAGAGACCCAGTACTTC. It codes for CSAKLAGRKETQYF. The V call is TRBV20-1, the J call TRBJ2-5, with TRBD2 matching over 10 bases. The CDR3 loop spans 14 amino acids. Germline V gene data show CDR1 as DFQATT and CDR2 as SNEGSKA (reference sequence). V shed 4 bases, J shed 3 bases, and the junction held 5 bases outside the gene matches.